The T cell receptor (beta chain) under discussion was sequenced for a study of T cell repertoires in aging, cancer and after chemotherapy. Trimming removed 7 bases from V and 5 bases from J, with 20 bases in between. CDR3 length: 15 residues. TRB rearrangements spanning V, D and J were amplified using mixed TRB-A/B primers. TCRdb redid the calling of the multiplex PCR reads with MiXCR, one entry per CDR3 protein. The sample has more than 2,000 distinct CDR3 sequences; roughly 25% are singletons. This clonotype is classed as medium-sized. Its antigen is as yet unknown. Broader study findings: These repertoire data do not allow conclusions about immunological memory after chemotherapy.

Amplification of TCR beta used genomic DNA extracted from peripheral blood. Sequencing input: blood. The sequence derives from a human donor with a solid tumor. The V and J genes are TRBV12-3 or TRBV12-4 and TRBJ2-5; D might be TRBD2 (5 bases). The DNA of the CDR3 is TGTGCCAGCACCACCGGCGAGGGCCCGGGGGAGACCCAGTACTTC. It yields the protein CASTTGEGPGETQYF.